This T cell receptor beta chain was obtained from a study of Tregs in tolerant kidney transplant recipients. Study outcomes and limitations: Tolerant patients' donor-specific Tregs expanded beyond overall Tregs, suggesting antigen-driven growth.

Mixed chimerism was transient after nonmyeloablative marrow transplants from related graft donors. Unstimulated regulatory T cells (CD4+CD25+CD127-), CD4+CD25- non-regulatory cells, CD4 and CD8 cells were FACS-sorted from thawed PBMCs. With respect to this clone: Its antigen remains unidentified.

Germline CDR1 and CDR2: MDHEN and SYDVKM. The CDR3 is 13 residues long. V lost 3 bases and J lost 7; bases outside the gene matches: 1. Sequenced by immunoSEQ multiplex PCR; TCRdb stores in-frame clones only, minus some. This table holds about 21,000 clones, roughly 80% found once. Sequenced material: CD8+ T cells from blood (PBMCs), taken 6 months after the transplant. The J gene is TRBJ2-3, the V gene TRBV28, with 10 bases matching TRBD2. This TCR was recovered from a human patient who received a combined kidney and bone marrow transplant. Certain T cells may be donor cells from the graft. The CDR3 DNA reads TGTGCCAGCAGTTTTACTAGCGGGAATACGCAGTATTTT. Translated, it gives CASSFTSGNTQYF.